What follows is one T cell receptor beta chain and its context. The CDR3 loop spans 13 amino acids. The V gene's germline CDR1 is GTSNPN and CDR2 SVGIG (reference sequence). With 2 bases clipped from V and 6 bases from J, the junction kept 7 bases outside the gene matches. The data stem from a study of T cell changes during pregnancy in multiple sclerosis. Sequencing was performed with immunoSEQ multiplex PCR; in TCRdb, only in-frame clones are kept and a portion is missing. This table has 68,000 or so clones, 92% appearing once. This clonotype was obtained from a female donor in good health, enrolled as a control in a pregnancy study. The sequencing used peripheral blood, collected in the second trimester of pregnancy. The chain links TRBV30 to TRBJ2-7; 7 bases match TRBD1. The CDR3 DNA is TGTGCCTGGAGTAGGAAAGGGGGCTCCGAGCAGTACTTC. This sequence encodes CAWSRKGGSEQYF.